The 8 T cell receptor beta chains listed next were all sequenced from one sample in a study of shared clonotypes between healthy human individuals. The naive CD8 fraction comprised CD45RO-negative cells positively selected for CCR7 and excluded terminally differentiated effector memory CD45RA+ cells. Profiled with immunoSEQ multiplex PCR; TCRdb holds only in-frame clones, not every one. The repertoire has over 2 million clones, about 95% of them found once; the top ten carry approximately 1.2%. The sample comprised naive CD8+ T cells sorted from blood. Receptors originate from a man younger than 35 in good health.

Notes on this clone: Other DNA sequences within the sample encode an identical CDR3. This chain joins TRBV27 and TRBJ1-1; no definite D call. Germline V lookup: CDR1 MNHEY, CDR2 SMNVEV (reference sequence). V shed 4 bases and J shed 2 bases, with 8 bases lying between them. The CDR3 is made up of 13 amino acids. The CDR3 DNA follows: TGTGCCAGCAGTTCCTCAGTTAACACTGAAGCTTTCTTT. Its translation: CASSSSVNTEAFF.

The rearrangement joins TRBV28 to TRBJ2-7; TRBD1 matches at 8 bases. The CDR3 runs 15 residues. After removal of 2 bases from V and 0 bases from J, the junction contained 3 bases not matched to a gene. Germline CDR1 and CDR2: MDHEN and SYDVKM. CDR3 DNA sequence: TGTGCCAGCAGTTTAGGGACAGGTCCCTCCTACGAGCAGTACTTC. Its translation is CASSLGTGPSYEQYF.

The V and J genes are TRBV23-1 and TRBJ2-3; 9 nucleotides line up with TRBD2. TRBV23-1 carries the ORF label, with uncertain function. This CDR3 comprises 16 residues. V gave up 6 bases and J gave up 7 bases; unmatched junction bases: 14. The CDR3 sequence: CASRGERLAGSYTQYF. Here the CDR3 DNA reads TGCGCCAGCAGGGGGGAGAGGCTAGCGGGATCATATACGCAGTATTTT.

The chain has TRBV7-9 and TRBJ2-7, with 8 bases identical to TRBD2. Germline CDR1 SEHNR, CDR2 FQNEAQ (reference sequence). This CDR3 spans 15 amino acids. The ends lost 5 bases at V and 6 bases at J; junction bases unmatched: 12. CDR3 nucleotides: TGTGCCAGCAGCCCTAATAGCGGGACCTCCCGCGAGCAGTACTTC. Its translation is CASSPNSGTSREQYF.

The V and J genes are TRBV6-6 and TRBJ2-7, with 8 bases lining up with TRBD1. CDR1 is MNHNY and CDR2 is SVGAGI in the germline V gene (reference sequence). This CDR3 spans 13 amino acids. V was clipped by 7 bases and J by 5 bases; unmatched bases: 7. The CDR3 region is CASTRRGQDEQYF. The DNA for the CDR3 is TGTGCCAGCACCCGCAGGGGGCAGGACGAGCAGTACTTC.

This chain connects TRBV30 to TRBJ2-5; a weak D match, TRBD1 (6 bases). The length of the CDR3 is 12 residues. The germline V gene has CDR1 GTSNPN and CDR2 SVGIG (reference sequence). V lost 1 base, J lost 5 bases, and 8 bases lay in between. In DNA form, the CDR3 reads TGTGCCTGGAGTGGAGGGGGTGAGACCCAGTACTTC. Translation gives CAWSGGGETQYF.

The chain has TRBV29-1 and TRBJ1-2; D is undetermined. Germline assignment: CDR1 SQVTM and CDR2 ANQGSEA. The CDR3 covers 10 residues. V was cut by 5 bases and J by 8 bases, with 9 bases left in between. The CDR3 is CSVLWEGYTF. In nucleotides, the CDR3 is TGCAGCGTTCTGTGGGAGGGCTACACCTTC.

The V gene is TRBV11-2, the J gene TRBJ2-7; D ambiguous. CDR1 and CDR2 (germline): SGHAT, FQNNGV. Trimming left V 5 bases short and J 4 bases short, with 9 bases between. The CDR3 contains 12 residues. CDR3 DNA: TGTGCCAGCAGCCACCCCGGTTACGAGCAGTACTTC. This sequence encodes CASSHPGYEQYF.